This entry lists 16 T cell receptor beta chains sequenced from one sample in a study of T cell clones after liver transplantation. Some clones are missing from TCRdb's copy, which holds only in-frame ones; the method was immunoSEQ multiplex PCR. The sample lists around 100,000 clones; about 86% were seen once. This material consisted of CD4+ T cells from blood, taken approximately 4 years after liver transplant. Source of these receptors: a human patient who received a liver transplant. Some T cells may arise from the graft donor.

The genes are TRBV7-3 and TRBJ2-6; possibly TRBD2 for D (6 bases). Deletions cut 4 bases from V and 4 bases from J, with 11 bases between. Per germline, CDR1 SGHTA and CDR2 FQGTGA. The CDR3 sequence is 15 residues long. CDR3: CASSSGTAGANVLTF. The CDR3 DNA reads as TGTGCCAGCAGCTCCGGGACTGCAGGGGCCAACGTCCTGACTTTC. Full variable domain (rest looked up from reference TRBV7-3 and TRBJ2-6): GAGVSQTPSNKVTEKGKYVELRCDPISGHTALYWYRQSLGQGPEFLIYFQGTGAADDSGLPNDRFFAVRPEGSVSTLKIQRTERGDSAVYLCASSSGTAGANVLTFGAGSRLTVL.

This clone has a handful of counts. The J gene is TRBJ2-1, the V gene TRBV21-1. TRBV21-1 is tagged as a pseudogene. The CDR3 has 14 amino acids. CDR3 nucleotides: TGTGCCAGCAGCAATTCGCTGGGAAACAATGAGCAGTTCTTC. Translated, it gives CASSNSLGNNEQFF.

This clone was observed a few times. This rearrangement joins TRBV9 to TRBJ2-3, with D perhaps matching TRBD1 (6 bases). Germline V gives CDR1 SGDLS, CDR2 YYNGEE. Trimming removed 4 bases from V and 1 base from J, with 16 bases in between. CDR3 length: 16 residues. CDR3 sequence: CASSSYRVSGTDTQYF. The CDR3 DNA sequence: TGTGCCAGCAGCTCTTACAGGGTTTCGGGCACAGATACGCAGTATTTT.

The chain is built from TRBV7-2 and TRBJ1-5; D gene unclear. Germline V gene lookup returns CDR1 SGHTA and CDR2 FQGNSA. This CDR3 comprises 13 residues. V lost 1 base and J lost 8, with 9 bases in between. CDR3 protein: CASSLERTKPQHF. As DNA, the CDR3 is TGTGCCAGCAGCTTAGAAAGGACGAAGCCCCAGCATTTT. The full variable domain, completed using reference TRBV7-2 and TRBJ1-5, is GAGVSQSPSNKVTEKGKDVELRCDPISGHTALYWYRQSLGQGLEFLIYFQGNSAPDKSGLPSDRFSAERTGGSVSTLTIQRTQQEDSAVYLCASSLERTKPQHFGDGTRLSIL.

The rearrangement joins TRBV7-8 to TRBJ2-3; TRBD2 might be the D (6 bases). V lost 2 bases, J lost 0 bases, and 9 bases lay in between. There are 15 residues in the CDR3. CDR1 SGHVS and CDR2 FQNEAQ come from the germline V gene. In DNA, the CDR3 is TGTGCCAGCAGCTTACCGGCGGGAAGCACAGATACGCAGTATTTT. This gives the protein CASSLPAGSTDTQYF.

This clone is termed medium-sized. This chain joins TRBV19 and TRBJ1-1; D gene ambiguous. V was cut by 7 bases and J by 1 base, with 10 bases left in between. The V gene's germline CDR1 is LNHDA and CDR2 SQIVND (reference sequence). The CDR3 covers 13 residues. This chain's CDR3 is CASTLEANTEAFF. In DNA, the CDR3 is TGTGCCAGTACCCTGGAGGCGAACACTGAAGCTTTCTTT. Together with reference TRBV19 and TRBJ1-1, the CDR3 gives the full variable domain: DGGITQSPKYLFRKEGQNVTLSCEQNLNHDAMYWYRQDPGQGLRLIYYSQIVNDFQKGDIAEGYSVSREKKESFPLTVTSAQKNPTAFYLCASTLEANTEAFFGQGTRLTVV.

This sequence joins TRBV27 and TRBJ1-3, with D perhaps matching TRBD1 (5 bases). Trimming removed 3 bases from V and 1 base from J, with 13 bases in between. Germline assignment: CDR1 MNHEY and CDR2 SMNVEV (reference sequence). This CDR3 has 16 residues. The DNA for the CDR3 is TGTGCCAGCAGTTTCACCGGGACGGAGTCTGGAAACACCATATATTTT. Protein: CASSFTGTESGNTIYF.

This clone has a single count. CDR3 sequence (DNA): TGTGCCAGCAGCTTAGGACCAGGGGGCAACAATGAGCAGTTCTTC. Its translation is CASSLGPGGNNEQFF. This rearrangement joins TRBV11-3 to TRBJ2-1; TRBD1 matches at 8 bases. V shed 1 base, J shed 5 bases, and the junction held 4 bases outside the gene matches. Germline CDR1 SGHNT, CDR2 YENEEA. There are 15 residues in the CDR3. Full variable domain (rest looked up from reference TRBV11-3 and TRBJ2-1): EAGVVQSPRYKIIEKKQPVAFWCNPISGHNTLYWYLQNLGQGPELLIRYENEEAVDDSQLPKDRFSAERLKGVDSTLKIQPAELGDSAVYLCASSLGPGGNNEQFFGPGTRLTVL.

This chain links TRBV11-3 with TRBJ2-2; TRBD2 aligns across 12 bases. The V gene end was trimmed by 8 bases and the J gene end by 0 bases; junction bases not matched to a gene: 4. The CDR3 covers 16 residues. Germline loops: CDR1 SGHNT, CDR2 YENEEA. In DNA form, the CDR3 reads TGTGCCAGCTCCCGGACTAGCGGGGCGAACACCGGGGAGCTGTTTTTT. Translated, it gives CASSRTSGANTGELFF.

The chain is built from TRBV4-1 and TRBJ2-6; no reliable D call. V lost 4 bases and J 1 base, leaving 5 bases between the germline ends. The germline V gene has CDR1 MGHRA and CDR2 YSYEKL. CDR3 size: 14 residues. The CDR3 coding sequence is TGCGCCAGCAGCCCCCGGTCTGGGGCCAACGTCCTGACTTTC. Translation gives CASSPRSGANVLTF.

V usage is TRBV6-6 and J usage is TRBJ1-1, with D maybe TRBD1 (6 bases). This CDR3 region has 12 residues. CDR1 is MNHNY and CDR2 is SVGAGI in the germline V gene (reference sequence). V was cut by 7 bases and J by 5 bases, with 11 bases left in between. CDR3 loop: CASTAGATEAFF. CDR3 nucleotides: TGTGCCAGCACTGCGGGGGCAACTGAAGCTTTCTTT.

The chain couples TRBV19 to TRBJ1-5; D not resolved. V was pared by 6 bases and J by 5 bases, with 11 bases between. This CDR3 region has 13 residues. The germline CDR1 and CDR2 sequences are LNHDA and SQIVND (reference sequence). CDR3 sequence (DNA): TGTGCCAGTAGCCGGATAGAACATCAGCCCCAGCATTTT. As protein: CASSRIEHQPQHF.

The chain links TRBV2 to TRBJ2-6; D is unresolved. This CDR3 has 14 residues. CDR1 and CDR2 from the germline V gene are SNHLY and FYNNEI. V shed 9 bases and J shed 0 bases, with 9 bases lying between them. Written as DNA, the CDR3 is TGTGCCAGAGGACGGATCTCTGGGGCCAACGTCCTGACTTTC. Translation gives CARGRISGANVLTF. Drawing the rest from reference TRBV2 and TRBJ2-6, the complete variable domain is EPEVTQTPSHQVTQMGQEVILRCVPISNHLYFYWYRQILGQKVEFLVSFYNNEISEKSEIFDDQFSVERPDGSNFTLKIRSTKLEDSAMYFCARGRISGANVLTFGAGSRLTVL.

A single count supports this clone. The genes are TRBV29-1 and TRBJ1-1; TRBD1 is a possible D gene (5 bases). The germline gives CDR1 SQVTM, CDR2 ANQGSEA. The CDR3 extends over 13 amino acids. V lost 3 bases to trimming and J lost 8 bases, with 16 bases between them. CDR3 region: CSVEGWGGAEAFF. The CDR3 DNA sequence: TGCAGCGTTGAGGGCTGGGGAGGGGCGGAAGCTTTCTTT.

V is TRBV6-1 and J is TRBJ2-1, with 9 bases lining up with TRBD1. Unmatched junction bases numbered 6, after V lost 2 bases and J lost 4 bases. Germline V gives CDR1 MNHNS, CDR2 SASEGT. The CDR3 runs 16 residues. The CDR3 sequence: CASSEWRTGAYNEQFF. CDR3 nucleotide sequence: TGTGCCAGCAGTGAATGGAGGACAGGGGCGTACAATGAGCAGTTCTTC.

This clone has only one observation. This chain uses TRBV18 with TRBJ2-1, with D perhaps matching TRBD1 (6 bases). CDR1 is KGHSH, CDR2 LQKENI, per germline. The V and J ends lost 3 bases and 4 bases respectively, with 10 bases between them. The CDR3 runs 14 residues. The CDR3, as DNA: TGTGCCAGCTCACCCCCTCAGGGGTACAATGAGCAGTTCTTC. Protein: CASSPPQGYNEQFF. The entire variable domain, with the rest obtained from reference TRBV18 and TRBJ2-1, is as follows: NAGVMQNPRHLVRRRGQEARLRCSPMKGHSHVYWYRQLPEEGLKFMVYLQKENIIDESGMPKERFSAEFPKEGPSILRIQQVVRGDSAAYFCASSPPQGYNEQFFGPGTRLTVL.